Detailed here is one T cell receptor (beta chain). The antigen is undetermined. The final CDR3 position lacks the conserved phenylalanine or tryptophan, pointing to a likely read error. CDR1 is SGHRS, CDR2 YFSETQ, per germline. The CDR3 extends over 15 amino acids. Germline trimming cut 4 bases from V and 4 bases from J; bases unmatched to any gene: 7. Study results and limitations: Greatest tumor Treg TCR overlap was with tumor naive CD4+ cells.

Tregs were sorted as CD4+CD25+CD127-/low cells. Constant-region reverse primers amplified full-length variable regions, followed by semi-nested Nested Universal Primer A PCR. TCRdb passed the 5' RACE reads through MiXCR, listing each CDR3 protein once. The sample holds tens of thousands of distinct CDR3 sequences, about 28% seen once. The sequence was obtained from a female donor with breast cancer. The chain carries TRBV5-1 and TRBJ2-2; 7 bases are shared with TRBD1. Sequencing was performed on tumor-infiltrating Tregs sorted from the breast tumor. The chain's CDR3 is CASSPGQVPTGELFL. The CDR3 region has the DNA TGCGCCAGCAGCCCCGGACAGGTCCCCACCGGGGAGCTGTTTTTA.